This entry describes one T cell receptor beta chain. Authors' processing steps: Counts of nucleated cells, estimated from reference gene primer amplification, were obtained. Assay: immunoSEQ multiplex PCR; the TCRdb copy retains only in-frame clones and omits some. V and J calls and clone size come straight from that table; D and trimming were deduced from the DNA. The repertoire holds approximately 200,000 clones, with approximately 83% as singletons. The CDR3 totals 16 residues. Germline V gives CDR1 WNHNN, CDR2 SYGVQD (reference sequence). V was clipped by 4 bases and J by 2 bases; unmatched bases: 10. The sample belongs to a study of blood T cell repertoires in COVID-19. Study summary: COVID-19 samples collected from the United States, Italy and Spain covered acute and convalescent phases. The analysed material was cDNA or gDNA that came from T cells, B-cell-depleted T cells, or PBMCs.

This rearrangement joins TRBV10-1 to TRBJ2-5; 7 bases map to TRBD1. Sequencing input: peripheral blood. This sequence was found in a woman aged 50 to 60 with acute or convalescent COVID-19. The CDR3 nucleotides are TGCGCCAGCAGTGCGGTACCGGGACAGCATCAAGAGACCCAGTACTTC. Its translation is CASSAVPGQHQETQYF.